Listed here are 30 T cell receptor beta chains from one sample, sequenced in a study of T cells of healthy individuals. TCRdb re-called the 5' RACE reads through MiXCR, storing one row per CDR3 protein. This table has around 100,000 distinct CDR3 sequences, approximately 16% appearing once. The receptor source for this set is a human donor in good health.

As regards this clonotype: A read error may explain this, as a much larger clone is one base away. The CDR3 nucleotides read TGTGCCAGCAGCTTACTCCTCGGGGGAACTGGAAACACCATATATTTT. Protein sequence: CASSLLLGGTGNTIYF. The gene calls are TRBV12-3 or TRBV12-4 and TRBJ1-3; maybe TRBD1 (5 bases). There are 16 residues in the CDR3. Trimming pared 6 bases from V and 2 bases from J, leaving 17 bases between.

The table lists this clonotype with a count of one. V is TRBV4-3 and J is TRBJ2-7, with D possibly matching TRBD2 (6 bases). Germline V lookup: CDR1 LGHNA, CDR2 YSLEER. The V end was cut by 1 base, the J end by 2 bases, with 9 bases between. The CDR3 runs 14 residues. Written as DNA, the CDR3 is TGCGCCAGCAGCCAAGCCGCGGGACCCTACGAGCAGTACTTC. The encoded protein is CASSQAAGPYEQYF.

This clonotype was counted ten times or more. This chain links TRBV29-1 with TRBJ2-7; TRBD1 aligns across 8 bases. Losses at the gene ends were 4 bases for V and 0 bases for J; bases not matched to a gene: 11. The CDR3 covers 16 residues. Germline V gives CDR1 SQVTM, CDR2 ANQGSEA. CDR3 nucleotides: TGCAGCGTTGTGGCAGGGGGCGCGGGAAGCTCCTACGAGCAGTACTTC. It is translated as CSVVAGGAGSSYEQYF.

The chain employs TRBV4-2 and TRBJ1-1; 8 nucleotides match TRBD1. This CDR3 comprises 14 residues. Germline CDR1 reads LGHNA; CDR2 reads YNFKEQ. Losses at the gene ends were 4 bases for V and 5 bases for J; bases not matched to a gene: 6. The CDR3 sequence: CASSPRGPGTEAFF. In DNA form, the CDR3 reads TGTGCCAGCAGCCCCAGGGGGCCCGGGACTGAAGCTTTCTTT.

V is TRBV27 and J is TRBJ1-2; TRBD1 matches 10 bases. CDR1 MNHEY and CDR2 SMNVEV come from the germline V gene (reference sequence). J gave up 5 bases and V 9 bases, and 6 bases lay outside the gene matches. The CDR3 runs to 13 residues. The CDR3 nucleotides read TGTGCCAGTTGGGACAGGGGAGGGTATGGCTACACCTTC. Amino acids: CASWDRGGYGYTF.

This clonotype came up many times. The V gene is TRBV27, the J gene TRBJ1-6, with a weak D call TRBD1 (5 bases). Looked up from germline, CDR1 is MNHEY and CDR2 is SMNVEV (reference sequence). The CDR3 length is 16 residues. The V end lost 1 base, the J end lost 0 bases, and 7 bases lay between the germline ends. The CDR3 protein is CASSLYGGSYNSPLHF. The CDR3 DNA reads TGTGCCAGCAGTTTATACGGGGGCTCCTATAATTCACCCCTCCACTTT.

This clonotype was counted many times. The rearrangement uses TRBV6-5 and TRBJ2-3; 9 bases line up with TRBD2. The CDR3 is made up of 14 amino acids. Per germline, CDR1 MNHEY and CDR2 SVGAGI. J gave up 4 bases and V 9 bases, and 8 bases lay outside the gene matches. DNA of the CDR3: TGTGCCAGTATGCCTAGCGGGATGGCAGATACGCAGTATTTT. It encodes CASMPSGMADTQYF.

The chain joins TRBV29-1 to TRBJ2-3; D is perhaps TRBD2 (5 bases). Germline lookup yields CDR1 SQVTM and CDR2 ANQGSEA. This CDR3 spans 12 amino acids. Trimming left V 8 bases short and J 4 bases short, with 13 bases between. The DNA of the CDR3 is TGCAGCCTAGGACTCGGGGCAGATACGCAGTATTTT. It translates to CSLGLGADTQYF.

V and J are TRBV5-1 and TRBJ1-3, with D hard to call. CDR1 and CDR2 from the germline V gene are SGHRS and YFSETQ. Trimming took off 3 bases at V and 8 bases at J, with 12 bases between the two ends. The CDR3 covers 13 residues. CDR3 coding DNA: TGCGCCAGCAGCTCCATACCTACGGACACCATATATTTT. Translating it yields CASSSIPTDTIYF.

This sequence joins TRBV27 and TRBJ2-7; a weak D match, TRBD1 (5 bases). The germline CDR1 and CDR2 sequences are MNHEY and SMNVEV (reference sequence). Trimming cost V 4 bases and J 6 bases, with 13 bases left between them. The CDR3 consists of 13 residues. CDR3 loop: CASSWGRSREQYF. The CDR3 coding sequence is TGTGCCAGCAGTTGGGGCAGGTCGCGCGAGCAGTACTTC.

The chain recombines TRBV21-1 with TRBJ2-3. TRBV21-1 is a recognized pseudogene. The CDR3 contains 14 residues. The CDR3 DNA sequence: TGTGCCAGCAGCAAAGGGAATCGCACAGATACGCAGTATTTT. It codes for CASSKGNRTDTQYF.

This clonotype has a count of ten or more. The CDR3 DNA reads TGCGCCAGCAGCTTGGCCCGACAGAATGGCTACACCTTC. This codes for CASSLARQNGYTF. This chain connects TRBV5-1 to TRBJ1-2, with a tentative D call TRBD1 (5 bases). V dropped 0 bases and J dropped 6 bases, with 9 bases sitting between them. This CDR3 has 13 residues. CDR1 and CDR2 (germline): SGHRS, YFSETQ.

The chain has TRBV7-2 and TRBJ2-1, with 7 bases aligning to TRBD2. Per the germline V gene, CDR1 is SGHTA and CDR2 is FQGNSA. This CDR3 spans 13 amino acids. The trim removed 7 bases at V and 4 bases at J, leaving 4 bases unmatched. CDR3: CASKERGYNEQFF. The CDR3 DNA sequence: TGTGCCAGCAAGGAGCGGGGTTACAATGAGCAGTTCTTC.

The chain has TRBV20-1 and TRBJ2-2, with 8 bases lining up with TRBD2. The CDR3 loop spans 16 amino acids. Germline V gives CDR1 DFQATT, CDR2 SNEGSKA (reference sequence). The ends lost 0 bases at V and 3 bases at J; junction bases unmatched: 6. CDR3 nucleotides: TGCAGTGCTAGAGATTTAATCGGGGGGGACACCGGGGAGCTGTTTTTT. Its translation is CSARDLIGGDTGELFF.

This clonotype was observed a few times. The chain employs TRBV4-1 and TRBJ1-2; D is perhaps TRBD1 (6 bases). This CDR3 is built from 14 residues. Germline V gene sequence: CDR1 MGHRA, CDR2 YSYEKL. Trimming took off 0 bases at V and 7 bases at J, with 12 bases between the two ends. The CDR3 region has the DNA TGCGCCAGCAGCCAAGATAGGGCAGGGGTTGGCTACACCTTC. This codes for CASSQDRAGVGYTF.

The sample holds a few counts of this clonotype. The V call is TRBV2, the J call TRBJ1-1; tentative D call: TRBD1 (6 bases). The germline CDR1 and CDR2 sequences are SNHLY and FYNNEI. V was trimmed by 7 bases and J by 0 bases, leaving 9 bases between them. The CDR3 contains 13 residues. The CDR3 loop is CASNRALNTEAFF. CDR3 sequence (DNA): TGTGCCAGCAACAGGGCTTTGAACACTGAAGCTTTCTTT.

This clonotype was found a few times. This chain joins TRBV6-5 and TRBJ2-3; 8 bases match TRBD2. Germline V gene data show CDR1 as MNHEY and CDR2 as SVGAGI. The CDR3 spans 15 residues. After removal of 6 bases from V and 1 base from J, the junction contained 6 bases not matched to a gene. CDR3 sequence: CASSLAGSRTDTQYF. The DNA of the CDR3 is TGTGCCAGCAGCTTAGCGGGGTCGCGCACAGATACGCAGTATTTT.

The chain couples TRBV20-1 to TRBJ2-5; a possible D gene is TRBD1 (6 bases). The V and J ends lost 0 bases and 4 bases respectively, with 12 bases between them. The germline CDR1 and CDR2 sequences are DFQATT and SNEGSKA (reference sequence). The CDR3 is 14 residues long. The DNA of the CDR3 is TGCAGTGCTAGAGAGCAGGGGTGGGGAGAGACCCAGTACTTC. Its translation is CSAREQGWGETQYF.

The CDR3 loop is CASSFIAYEQYF. The CDR3 DNA is TGTGCCAGCAGTTTTATTGCCTACGAGCAGTACTTC. V gene TRBV12-3 or TRBV12-4 combines with J gene TRBJ2-7; D gene unclear. The CDR3 is 12 residues long. Trimming cost V 3 bases and J 2 bases, with 5 bases left between them.

There are a few counts of this clonotype. The chain recombines TRBV7-3 with TRBJ2-5, with D unclear. With 5 bases removed from V and 4 bases from J, the gap between germline ends came to 17 bases. CDR3 length: 15 amino acids. CDR1 and CDR2 (germline): SGHTA, FQGTGA. The CDR3 sequence is CASSVGPTPLETQYF. CDR3 in DNA: TGTGCCAGCAGCGTCGGGCCCACCCCTTTAGAGACCCAGTACTTC.

At least ten counts were recorded for this clonotype. This rearrangement joins TRBV5-1 to TRBJ2-5; D may be TRBD1 (5 bases). The CDR3 runs 14 residues. The V end was cut by 0 bases, the J end by 5 bases, with 11 bases between. From germline, CDR1 is SGHRS and CDR2 YFSETQ. CDR3 region: CASSLVGAGETQYF. In DNA form, the CDR3 reads TGCGCCAGCAGCTTGGTAGGGGCCGGGGAGACCCAGTACTTC. Complete variable domain (other parts from reference TRBV5-1 and TRBJ2-5): KAGVTQTPRYLIKTRGQQVTLSCSPISGHRSVSWYQQTPGQGLQFLFEYFSETQRNKGNFPGRFSGRQFSNSRSEMNVSTLELGDSALYLCASSLVGAGETQYFGPGTRLLVL.

The chain joins TRBV5-6 to TRBJ1-2; no reliable D call. The CDR3 sequence is 15 residues long. Trimming stripped 3 bases from V and 8 bases from J, with 20 bases between. The germline V gene encodes CDR1 SGHDT and CDR2 YYEEEE. This CDR3 is CASSSGRPPAYGYTF. The CDR3 DNA reads TGTGCCAGCAGCTCAGGACGGCCCCCCGCCTACGGCTACACCTTC.

This clonotype occurred many times. The chain carries TRBV7-2 and TRBJ1-2; 7 positions match TRBD1. The trim removed 4 bases at V and 5 bases at J, leaving 4 bases unmatched. The CDR3 is 13 residues long. The germline gives CDR1 SGHTA, CDR2 FQGNSA. CDR3: CASSSQGWYGYTF. CDR3 nucleotide sequence: TGTGCCAGCAGCTCACAGGGGTGGTATGGCTACACCTTC.

This clonotype showed up many times. The rearrangement uses TRBV12-3 or TRBV12-4 and TRBJ1-2; TRBD1 agrees at 7 bases. After removal of 6 bases from V and 8 bases from J, the junction contained 12 bases not matched to a gene. The length of the CDR3 is 14 residues. The CDR3: CASSPQGSLGGYTF. The DNA for the CDR3 is TGTGCCAGCAGCCCACAGGGGTCCCTGGGAGGCTACACCTTC.

V usage is TRBV7-9 and J usage is TRBJ2-2, with TRBD1 as a possible D gene (5 bases). V was trimmed by 5 bases and J by 4 bases, leaving 8 bases between them. Germline V gives CDR1 SEHNR, CDR2 FQNEAQ (reference sequence). This CDR3 is built from 13 residues. The CDR3 DNA sequence: TGTGCCAGCAGCCAGGGTACCACCGGGGAGCTGTTTTTT. This codes for CASSQGTTGELFF.

This chain joins TRBV20-1 and TRBJ2-2; 11 nucleotides align to TRBD1. J was trimmed by 4 bases and V by 0 bases; bases with no gene match: 7. CDR1 is DFQATT, CDR2 SNEGSKA, per germline (reference sequence). The length of the CDR3 is 17 residues. In nucleotides, the CDR3 is TGCAGTGCTAGAGATGCCCGGACAGGGGGCCTCACCGGGGAGCTGTTTTTT. This translates into CSARDARTGGLTGELFF.

Ten or more counts support this clonotype. The chain has TRBV6-1 and TRBJ2-5; 9 nucleotides line up with TRBD2. This CDR3 comprises 16 residues. V lost 2 bases, J lost 5 bases, and 9 bases stayed unmatched. The V gene's germline CDR1 is MNHNS and CDR2 SASEGT. The CDR3 coding sequence is TGTGCCAGCAGTGAACAAGCGGGGGGAGGTGGTGAGACCCAGTACTTC. Protein product: CASSEQAGGGGETQYF.

This clonotype was seen a handful of times. The chain has TRBV9 and TRBJ2-2, with TRBD2 as a possible D gene (6 bases). This CDR3 contains 16 residues. CDR1 SGDLS and CDR2 YYNGEE come from the germline V gene. V dropped 2 bases and J dropped 4 bases, with 15 bases sitting between them. The CDR3 here is CASSVASGWATGELFF. CDR3 DNA sequence: TGTGCCAGCAGCGTGGCGAGCGGGTGGGCCACCGGGGAGCTGTTTTTT.

This clonotype has a count of ten or more. The chain couples TRBV7-9 to TRBJ1-6; a possible D gene is TRBD1 (6 bases). Trimming took off 5 bases at V and 3 bases at J, with 14 bases between the two ends. CDR3 length: 16 residues. Germline V gene lookup returns CDR1 SEHNR and CDR2 FQNEAQ (reference sequence). CDR3 in amino acids: CASSRRGADYNSPLHF. The CDR3 nucleotides read TGTGCCAGCAGCCGCCGGGGGGCCGACTATAATTCACCCCTCCACTTT.

This clonotype was seen only a few times. V gene TRBV9 combines with J gene TRBJ2-7; D is possibly TRBD1 or TRBD2 (5 bases each). The ends were cut back, 0 bases at V and 5 bases at J, with 15 bases in the middle. This CDR3 is 15 amino acids long. Germline V gene data show CDR1 as SGDLS and CDR2 as YYNGEE. CDR3 in amino acids: CASSVGDPLVNEQYF. Written as DNA, the CDR3 is TGTGCCAGCAGCGTAGGGGACCCCCTGGTGAACGAGCAGTACTTC.